Following are 21 T cell receptor beta chains from one sample sequenced in a study of shared clonotypes between healthy human individuals. Method: immunoSEQ multiplex PCR; TCRdb's copy keeps in-frame clones and lacks some. The sample lists under 850,000 clones, about two thirds occurring once. What was sequenced was memory CD4+ T cells sorted from blood. Subset: CD45RA-negative fraction. Source of these receptors: a woman in her twenties or thirties in good health.

V is TRBV5-4 and J is TRBJ2-3; 12 bases match TRBD2. This CDR3 spans 18 amino acids. From germline, CDR1 is SGHNT and CDR2 YYREEE (reference sequence). The V gene end was trimmed by 4 bases and the J gene end by 2 bases; junction bases not matched to a gene: 11. CDR3 sequence reads: CASSPQTSGSPSTDTQYF. The CDR3, as DNA: TGTGCCAGCAGCCCCCAGACTAGCGGGAGTCCTTCCACAGATACGCAGTATTTT.

This clone was detected only a few times. This chain connects TRBV5-1 to TRBJ2-7, with TRBD1 matching 10 bases. The germline CDR1 and CDR2 sequences are SGHRS and YFSETQ. The V gene end was trimmed by 2 bases and the J gene end by 2 bases; junction bases not matched to a gene: 4. The CDR3 loop spans 15 amino acids. CDR3 bases: TGCGCCAGCAGCTTCGGGACAGGGGCCACCTACGAGCAGTACTTC. Translating gives CASSFGTGATYEQYF. Full variable domain (remainder filled in from reference TRBV5-1 and TRBJ2-7): KAGVTQTPRYLIKTRGQQVTLSCSPISGHRSVSWYQQTPGQGLQFLFEYFSETQRNKGNFPGRFSGRQFSNSRSEMNVSTLELGDSALYLCASSFGTGATYEQYFGPGTRLTVT.

The V call is TRBV4-2, the J call TRBJ2-2; either TRBD1 or TRBD2 may supply D (5 bases each). CDR1 is LGHNA, CDR2 YNFKEQ, per germline. This CDR3 contains 12 residues. V lost 8 bases and J 3 bases, leaving 7 bases between the germline ends. Written as DNA, the CDR3 is TGTGCCAGCCGGGGACACACCGGGGAGCTGTTTTTT. Protein sequence: CASRGHTGELFF.

This chain links TRBV5-4 with TRBJ1-2, with D tentatively TRBD1 (5 bases). This CDR3 has 14 amino acids. Trimming cost V 7 bases and J 0 bases, with 13 bases left between them. The germline CDR1 and CDR2 sequences are SGHNT and YYREEE (reference sequence). The CDR3 sequence: CASFQGGSNYGYTF. Here the CDR3 DNA reads TGTGCCAGCTTTCAGGGCGGATCTAACTATGGCTACACCTTC.

This clone was detected only a few times. This chain joins TRBV15 and TRBJ1-1, with D perhaps TRBD1 (5 bases). The CDR3 has 16 amino acids. The V gene's germline CDR1 is LNHNV and CDR2 YYDKDF (reference sequence). Trimming pared 5 bases from V and 0 bases from J, leaving 16 bases between. The CDR3 is CATSSSGWGMNTEAFF. The CDR3 DNA sequence: TGTGCCACCAGCTCATCAGGGTGGGGGATGAACACTGAAGCTTTCTTT.

This clone was seen once. V and J are TRBV7-9 and TRBJ2-1; the match to TRBD2 covers 7 bases. Germline assignment: CDR1 SEHNR and CDR2 FQNEAQ (reference sequence). V shed 2 bases, J shed 8 bases, and the junction held 9 bases outside the gene matches. This CDR3 is 15 amino acids long. CDR3 sequence: CASSLPRTSLYEQFF. Written as DNA, the CDR3 is TGTGCCAGCAGCTTACCCAGGACTAGTTTATATGAGCAGTTCTTC.

The gene calls are TRBV19 and TRBJ1-4; 8 bases fit TRBD1. Per germline, CDR1 LNHDA and CDR2 SQIVND (reference sequence). The trim removed 4 bases at V and 5 bases at J, leaving 6 bases unmatched. The CDR3 is 15 residues long. The DNA for the CDR3 is TGTGCCAGTAGTACCCAGGGGGCTGGCAATGAAAAACTGTTTTTT. Translating gives CASSTQGAGNEKLFF.

This chain uses TRBV19 with TRBJ2-3; the match to TRBD2 covers 9 bases. After removal of 6 bases from V and 6 bases from J, the junction contained 7 bases not matched to a gene. Germline V gives CDR1 LNHDA, CDR2 SQIVND (reference sequence). CDR3 size: 14 residues. The CDR3 here is CASSTSGLDDTQYF. In DNA form, the CDR3 reads TGTGCCAGTAGCACTAGCGGGTTAGATGATACGCAGTATTTT.

The gene calls are TRBV2 and TRBJ1-2, with D perhaps TRBD1 (5 bases). Looked up from germline, CDR1 is SNHLY and CDR2 is FYNNEI. CDR3 length equals 15 residues. The ends were cut back, 2 bases at V and 6 bases at J, with 16 bases in the middle. The CDR3 spells CASSEWGSVGDGYTF. The DNA for the CDR3 is TGTGCCAGCAGTGAATGGGGGTCGGTTGGCGATGGCTACACCTTC.

The chain has TRBV7-3 and TRBJ2-3; D remains ambiguous. Trimming shortened V by 3 bases and J by 0 bases, and 7 bases separated the two germline ends. CDR1 is SGHTA, CDR2 FQGTGA, per germline. This CDR3 is 14 amino acids long. The CDR3 reads CASSFLSSTDTQYF. The CDR3 DNA reads TGTGCCAGCAGCTTCCTTTCTAGCACAGATACGCAGTATTTT.

This clone has more than one count but fewer than ten. V usage is TRBV5-4 and J usage is TRBJ2-7, with no clear D. The ends were cut back, 1 base at V and 6 bases at J, with 11 bases in the middle. Germline loops: CDR1 SGHNT, CDR2 YYREEE (reference sequence). This CDR3 comprises 13 residues. The CDR3 bases are TGTGCCAGCAGCTTGCTTACAGCTGGCGAGCAGTACTTC. This codes for CASSLLTAGEQYF.

This sequence joins TRBV5-4 and TRBJ2-7; TRBD2 might be the D (5 bases). There are 15 residues in the CDR3. Trimming stripped 5 bases from V and 3 bases from J, with 18 bases between. Germline V gene sequence: CDR1 SGHNT, CDR2 YYREEE (reference sequence). The CDR3 is CASREASIGNYEQYF. CDR3 in DNA: TGTGCCAGCAGGGAAGCTTCTATCGGGAACTACGAGCAGTACTTC.

The V gene is TRBV27, the J gene TRBJ2-3, with 12 bases matching TRBD2. Germline CDR1 and CDR2: MNHEY and SMNVEV (reference sequence). Losses at the gene ends were 2 bases for V and 3 bases for J; bases not matched to a gene: 9. This CDR3 comprises 18 residues. This chain's CDR3 is CASSLLGTSGFLTDTQYF. CDR3 bases: TGTGCCAGCAGTTTACTGGGGACTAGCGGGTTCCTAACAGATACGCAGTATTTT.

The J gene is TRBJ2-1, the V gene TRBV5-4; D is perhaps TRBD2 (5 bases). V lost 0 bases and J 0 bases, leaving 10 bases between the germline ends. Germline CDR1 and CDR2: SGHNT and YYREEE (reference sequence). CDR3 length: 16 amino acids. In DNA, the CDR3 is TGTGCCAGCAGCTTGGCCACGGGGAGCTCCTACAATGAGCAGTTCTTC. Its translation: CASSLATGSSYNEQFF. Full variable domain (missing parts from reference TRBV5-4 and TRBJ2-1): ETGVTQSPTHLIKTRGQQVTLRCSSQSGHNTVSWYQQALGQGPQFIFQYYREEENGRGNFPPRFSGLQFPNYSSELNVNALELDDSALYLCASSLATGSSYNEQFFGPGTRLTVL.

As for this clone: This may be a read error, as it is one base from a much larger clone. This sample includes further DNA sequences coding for the same CDR3. The rearrangement uses TRBV28 and TRBJ2-7; TRBD1 matches 9 bases. Germline V CDR1 and CDR2: MDHEN, SYDVKM. V lost 5 bases and J lost 3; bases outside the gene matches: 2. This CDR3 spans 13 amino acids. The DNA for the CDR3 is TGTGCCAGCAGTCCGGACAGGGGCTACGAGCAGTACTTC. Translated: CASSPDRGYEQYF.

This chain uses TRBV10-2 with TRBJ2-2; D is ambiguous. This CDR3 is built from 17 residues. V lost 0 bases to trimming and J lost 2 bases, with 13 bases between them. The germline gives CDR1 WSHSY, CDR2 SAAADI. CDR3 nucleotides: TGCGCCAGCAGTGAGTCTCGGTGGGGATTCAACACCGGGGAGCTGTTTTTT. Translating it yields CASSESRWGFNTGELFF.

A word on this clone: Other DNA sequences of this sample code for an identical CDR3. The rearrangement joins TRBV6-1 to TRBJ1-2; the match to TRBD1 covers 7 bases. CDR3 length: 13 amino acids. Germline V CDR1 and CDR2: MNHNS, SASEGT. V shed 4 bases and J 4 bases; nucleotides not matched to a gene: 3. CDR3 amino acids: CASSAQGGYGYTF. The DNA for the CDR3 is TGTGCCAGCAGTGCCCAGGGGGGCTATGGCTACACCTTC.

The chain uses TRBV7-3 and TRBJ2-3; the match to TRBD2 covers 14 bases. The CDR3 contains 17 residues. CDR1 is SGHTA, CDR2 FQGTGA, per germline. Trimming cost V 5 bases and J 4 bases; bases outside gene matches: 8. Written as DNA, the CDR3 is TGTGCCAGCAGCCCGGGACTAGCGGGAGCGGATGCAGATACGCAGTATTTT. Protein product: CASSPGLAGADADTQYF.

The V call is TRBV11-2, the J call TRBJ2-2, with D possibly being TRBD1 (6 bases). The CDR3 loop spans 13 amino acids. Trimming shortened V by 5 bases and J by 5 bases, and 9 bases separated the two germline ends. Germline lookup yields CDR1 SGHAT and CDR2 FQNNGV. This chain's CDR3 is CASSPDRTGELFF. The CDR3 DNA reads as TGTGCCAGCAGCCCCGACAGGACCGGGGAGCTGTTTTTT.

The chain couples TRBV6-1 to TRBJ2-7, with 8 bases fitting TRBD2. The ends lost 7 bases at V and 3 bases at J; junction bases unmatched: 11. Looked up from germline, CDR1 is MNHNS and CDR2 is SASEGT. The CDR3 spans 15 residues. The CDR3 reads CASIPGGLGFYEQYF. The CDR3 nucleotides read TGTGCCAGCATCCCGGGGGGGCTGGGGTTCTACGAGCAGTACTTC.

The chain recombines TRBV28 with TRBJ1-1, with D possibly being TRBD1 (5 bases). V shed 6 bases and J shed 5 bases, with 16 bases lying between them. Germline V lookup: CDR1 MDHEN, CDR2 SYDVKM. The CDR3 has 14 amino acids. CDR3 region: CASRGIGGRTEAFF. The CDR3 region has the DNA TGTGCCAGCAGAGGAATTGGGGGGAGAACTGAAGCTTTCTTT.